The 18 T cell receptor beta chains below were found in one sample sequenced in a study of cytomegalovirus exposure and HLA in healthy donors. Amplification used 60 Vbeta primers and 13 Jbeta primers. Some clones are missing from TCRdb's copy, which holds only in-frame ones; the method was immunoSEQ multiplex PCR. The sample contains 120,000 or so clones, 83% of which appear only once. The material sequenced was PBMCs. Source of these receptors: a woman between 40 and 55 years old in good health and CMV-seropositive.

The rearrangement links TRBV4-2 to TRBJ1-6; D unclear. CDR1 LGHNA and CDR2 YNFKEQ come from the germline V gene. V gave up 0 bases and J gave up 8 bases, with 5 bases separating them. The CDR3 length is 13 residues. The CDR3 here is CASSQELDSPLHF. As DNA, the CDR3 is TGTGCCAGCAGCCAAGAACTGGATTCACCCCTCCACTTT.

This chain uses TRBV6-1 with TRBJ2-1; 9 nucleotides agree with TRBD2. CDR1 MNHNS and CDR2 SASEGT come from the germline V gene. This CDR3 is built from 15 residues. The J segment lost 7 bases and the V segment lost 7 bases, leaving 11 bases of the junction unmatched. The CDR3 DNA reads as TGTGCCAGCACTGTAGCGGGAGCGTTTCCTAATGAGCAGTTCTTC. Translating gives CASTVAGAFPNEQFF.

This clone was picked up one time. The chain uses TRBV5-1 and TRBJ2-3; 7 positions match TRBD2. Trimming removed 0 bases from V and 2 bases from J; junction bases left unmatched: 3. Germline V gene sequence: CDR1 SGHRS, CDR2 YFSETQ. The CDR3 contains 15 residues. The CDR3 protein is CASSLGGGPTDTQYF. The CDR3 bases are TGCGCCAGCAGCTTGGGGGGAGGGCCCACAGATACGCAGTATTTT. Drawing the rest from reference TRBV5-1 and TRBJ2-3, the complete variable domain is KAGVTQTPRYLIKTRGQQVTLSCSPISGHRSVSWYQQTPGQGLQFLFEYFSETQRNKGNFPGRFSGRQFSNSRSEMNVSTLELGDSALYLCASSLGGGPTDTQYFGPGTRLTVL.

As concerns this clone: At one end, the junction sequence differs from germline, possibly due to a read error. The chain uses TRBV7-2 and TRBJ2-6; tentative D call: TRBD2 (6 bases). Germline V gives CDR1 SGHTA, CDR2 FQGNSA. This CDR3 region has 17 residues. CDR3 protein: CASSSLEGTVGANVLAF. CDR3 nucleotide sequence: TGTGCCAGCAGCTCCTTGGAGGGAACAGTTGGGGCCAACGTCCTGGCTTTC.

This chain's CDR3 is CASSLFSLEDTQYF. The CDR3 nucleotides read TGCGCCAGCAGCTTGTTCTCACTTGAGGATACGCAGTATTTT. This chain joins TRBV5-1 and TRBJ2-3; unclear D gene. V lost 1 base and J 6 bases, leaving 12 bases between the germline ends. In germline, CDR1 is SGHRS, CDR2 YFSETQ. There are 14 residues in the CDR3.

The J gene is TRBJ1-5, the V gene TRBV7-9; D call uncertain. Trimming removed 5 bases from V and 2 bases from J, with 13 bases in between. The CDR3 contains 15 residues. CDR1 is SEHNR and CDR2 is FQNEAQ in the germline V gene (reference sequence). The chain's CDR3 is CASSGGRVGNQPQHF. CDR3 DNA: TGTGCCAGCAGCGGAGGGAGGGTCGGCAATCAGCCCCAGCATTTT.

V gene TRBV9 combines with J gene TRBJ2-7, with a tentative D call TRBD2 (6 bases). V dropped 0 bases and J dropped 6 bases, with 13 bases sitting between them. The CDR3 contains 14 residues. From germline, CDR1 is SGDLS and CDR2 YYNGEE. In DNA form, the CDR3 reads TGTGCCAGCAGCGTAGCTCCCGCGGGGCGCGAGCAGTACTTC. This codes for CASSVAPAGREQYF.

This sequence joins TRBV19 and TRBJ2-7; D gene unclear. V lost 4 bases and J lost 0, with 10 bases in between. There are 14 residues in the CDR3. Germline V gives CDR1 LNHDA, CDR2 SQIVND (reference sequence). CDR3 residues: CASSTSDSSYEQYF. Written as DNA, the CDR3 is TGTGCCAGTAGTACCAGCGACTCCTCCTACGAGCAGTACTTC.

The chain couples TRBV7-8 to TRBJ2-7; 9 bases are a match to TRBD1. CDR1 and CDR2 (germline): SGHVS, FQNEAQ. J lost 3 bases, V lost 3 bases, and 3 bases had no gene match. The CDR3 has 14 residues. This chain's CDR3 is CASSLRQGGYEQYF. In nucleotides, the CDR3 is TGTGCCAGCAGCTTGCGACAGGGGGGCTACGAGCAGTACTTC.

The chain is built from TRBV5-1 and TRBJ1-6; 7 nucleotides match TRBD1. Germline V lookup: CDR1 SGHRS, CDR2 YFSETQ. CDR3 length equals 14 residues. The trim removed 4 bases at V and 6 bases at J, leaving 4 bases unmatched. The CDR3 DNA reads TGCGCCAGCAGCCTCGGACAGGCTAATTCACCCCTCCACTTT. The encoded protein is CASSLGQANSPLHF.

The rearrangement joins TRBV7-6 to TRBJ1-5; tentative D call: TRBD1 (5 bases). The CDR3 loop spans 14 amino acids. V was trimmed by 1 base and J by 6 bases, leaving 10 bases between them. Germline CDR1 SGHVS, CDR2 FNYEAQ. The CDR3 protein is CASSLGVGGQPQHF. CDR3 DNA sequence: TGTGCCAGCAGCTTAGGGGTCGGGGGTCAGCCCCAGCATTTT.

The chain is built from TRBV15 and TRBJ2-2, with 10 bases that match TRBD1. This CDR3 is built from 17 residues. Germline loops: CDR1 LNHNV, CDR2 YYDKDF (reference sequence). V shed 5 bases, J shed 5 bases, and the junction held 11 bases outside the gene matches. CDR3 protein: CATSLTGQGMRTGELFF. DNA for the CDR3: TGTGCCACCAGCCTCACGGGACAGGGGATGAGAACCGGGGAGCTGTTTTTT.

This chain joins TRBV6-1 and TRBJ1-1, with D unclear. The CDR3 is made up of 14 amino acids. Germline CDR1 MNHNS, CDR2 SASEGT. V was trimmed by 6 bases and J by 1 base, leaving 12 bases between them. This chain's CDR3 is CASSPWEGNTEAFF. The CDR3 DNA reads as TGTGCCAGCAGCCCCTGGGAGGGGAACACTGAAGCTTTCTTT.

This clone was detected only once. The CDR3 loop is CSVRTETTEAFF. The DNA for the CDR3 is TGCAGCGTCAGGACAGAAACCACTGAAGCTTTCTTT. This chain joins TRBV29-1 and TRBJ1-1; TRBD1 is a possible D gene (6 bases). CDR1 is SQVTM, CDR2 ANQGSEA, per germline. The CDR3 is 12 amino acids. Trimming cost V 6 bases and J 4 bases, with 12 bases left between them.

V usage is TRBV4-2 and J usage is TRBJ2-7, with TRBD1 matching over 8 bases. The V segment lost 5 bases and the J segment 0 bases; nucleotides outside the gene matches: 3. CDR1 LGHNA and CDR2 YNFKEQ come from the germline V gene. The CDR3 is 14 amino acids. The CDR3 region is CASSTDRGSYEQYF. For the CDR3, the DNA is TGTGCCAGCAGCACTGACAGGGGCTCCTACGAGCAGTACTTC.

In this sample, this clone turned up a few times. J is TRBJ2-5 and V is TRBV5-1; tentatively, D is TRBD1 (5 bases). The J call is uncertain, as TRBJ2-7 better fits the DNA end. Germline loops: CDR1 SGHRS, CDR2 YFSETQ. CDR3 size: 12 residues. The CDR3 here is CASSFQGTEQYF. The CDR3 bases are TGCGCCAGCAGCTTTCAGGGTACCGAGCAGTACTTC.

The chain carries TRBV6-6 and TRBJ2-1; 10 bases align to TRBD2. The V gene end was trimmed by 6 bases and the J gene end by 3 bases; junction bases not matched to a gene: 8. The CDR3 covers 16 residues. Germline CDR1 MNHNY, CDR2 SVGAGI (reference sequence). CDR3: CASSLSGRAGYNEQFF. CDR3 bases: TGTGCCAGCAGCCTGAGCGGGAGGGCAGGCTACAATGAGCAGTTCTTC.

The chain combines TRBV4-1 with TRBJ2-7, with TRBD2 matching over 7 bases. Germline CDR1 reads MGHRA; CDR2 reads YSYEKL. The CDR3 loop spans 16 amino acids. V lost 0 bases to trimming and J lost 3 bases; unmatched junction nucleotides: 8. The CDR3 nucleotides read TGCGCCAGCAGCCAAGATCGGCCTAGCGGTTACTACGAGCAGTACTTC. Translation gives CASSQDRPSGYYEQYF.